This section outlines one TCR beta chain sequence together with its context. Its antigen is not identified. This sample was included in a study of shared clonotypes between healthy human individuals. Study summary: There were three CD4 naive, three CD4 memory, two CD8 naive and one CD8 memory plates per donor.

Germline CDR1 SGHTA, CDR2 FQGNSA. V lost 5 bases, J lost 2 bases, and 11 bases stayed unmatched. This CDR3 spans 18 amino acids. The assay ran at deep level. The repertoire was sequenced with immunoSEQ multiplex PCR; TCRdb's copy has only in-frame clones and lacks some. Among 1.5 million to 2.5 million clones listed, about 95% were seen once. Terminally differentiated effector memory CD45RA+ cells were excluded from the naive CD8 cells, which were CD45RO-negative and positively selected for CCR7. Study observations and caveats: Naive subsets usually exceeded memory subsets in estimated richness.

The V gene is TRBV7-2, the J gene TRBJ2-2, with TRBD2 matching over 10 bases. The clonotype comes from a young man in good health. Source material: naive CD8+ T cells sorted from blood. This chain's CDR3 is CASSPSGAGGPNTGELFF. The CDR3 bases are TGTGCCAGCAGCCCCTCGGGAGCGGGAGGGCCTAACACCGGGGAGCTGTTTTTT.